One TCR beta chain is described in this entry. This record belongs to a study of PD-L1 blockade in urothelial cancer. The CDR3 is made up of 18 amino acids. With 1 base clipped from V and 2 bases from J, the junction kept 8 bases outside the gene matches. Germline V gene data show CDR1 as SGHVS and CDR2 as FNYEAQ. The time point is: pretreatment peripheral blood. TCRdb keeps only in-frame clones here, not all; method: immunoSEQ multiplex PCR. Of approximately 52,000 clones in the sample, over 75% were seen once. This chain joins TRBV7-6 and TRBJ2-6; 7 nucleotides align to TRBD1. The sequencing here drew on PBMCs, taken around atezolizumab (anti-PD-L1) treatment. The sequence was obtained from a man between 65 and 79 years old with urothelial cancer. CDR3 residues: CASSLDEQGIAGANVLTF. The CDR3 DNA follows: TGTGCCAGCAGCTTAGACGAACAGGGGATTGCTGGGGCCAACGTCCTGACTTTC.